This T cell receptor beta chain originates from a study of blood T cells in healthy people across ages. Germline V CDR1 and CDR2: SGHKS, YYEKEE (reference sequence). The CDR3 is 14 amino acids. A sample-barcoded 5' primer and a J-beta primer mix were used in a second PCR of roughly 7 to 11 cycles. In TCRdb, the 5' RACE reads were re-called with MiXCR into one record per CDR3 protein. The sample yields a few hundred thousand distinct CDR3 sequences, about 25% seen once. V gene TRBV5-5 combines with J gene TRBJ2-5; D tentatively fits TRBD1 or TRBD2 (5 bases each). The DNA end is a closer match to TRBJ2-1, so the J assignment may be wrong. The material sequenced was blood. This TCR came from an older woman in good health. The CDR3 nucleotides read TGTGCCAGCAGCTTAGGGGACCCCTACAATGAGCAGTTCTTC. It specifies CASSLGDPYNEQFF.